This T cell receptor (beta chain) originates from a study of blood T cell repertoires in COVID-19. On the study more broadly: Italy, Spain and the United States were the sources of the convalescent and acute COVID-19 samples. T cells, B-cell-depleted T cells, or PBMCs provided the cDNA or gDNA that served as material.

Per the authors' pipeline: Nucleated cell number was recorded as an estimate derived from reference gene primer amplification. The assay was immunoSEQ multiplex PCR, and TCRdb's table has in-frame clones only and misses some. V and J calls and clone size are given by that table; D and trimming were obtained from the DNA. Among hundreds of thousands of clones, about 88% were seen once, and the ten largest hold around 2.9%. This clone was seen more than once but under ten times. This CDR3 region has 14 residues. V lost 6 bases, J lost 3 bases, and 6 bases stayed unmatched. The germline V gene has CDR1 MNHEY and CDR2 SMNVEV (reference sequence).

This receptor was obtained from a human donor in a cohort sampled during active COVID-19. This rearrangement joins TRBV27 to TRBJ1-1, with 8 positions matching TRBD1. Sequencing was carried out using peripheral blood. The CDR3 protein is CASRVQGAYTEAFF. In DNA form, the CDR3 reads TGTGCCAGCAGAGTGCAGGGGGCCTACACTGAAGCTTTCTTT.